This T cell receptor beta chain was identified during a study of response to subunit inactivated influenza vaccine. MiXCR, run by TCRdb on the RT-PCR reads, gives a single entry per CDR3 protein. The table records 500,000 or so distinct CDR3 sequences, approximately 11% of them present only once. CDR3 length: 13 amino acids. With 4 bases removed from V and 4 bases from J, the gap between germline ends came to 10 bases. CDR1 is SQVTM and CDR2 is ANQGSEA in the germline V gene. Material: PBMCs from blood, obtained around seven weeks after vaccination. The genes are TRBV29-1 and TRBJ2-2; D is possibly TRBD1 (5 bases). The receptor's source is a man between 45 and 60 years old who received an inactivated influenza vaccine. In DNA, the CDR3 is TGCAGCGTTGGGAGACAGACCACCGGGGAGCTGTTTTTT. Translation gives CSVGRQTTGELFF.